This T cell receptor beta chain was recorded in a study of shared clonotypes between healthy human individuals. In the study overall: The study drew on a couple of women and a few men aged 18 to 49 as donors. General study results and limits: The authors sampled blood alone, and tissue repertoires likely differ. Represented genetic and exposure-history diversity was restricted by having few donors.

Naive CD8 cells comprised CD45RO-negative, CCR7-positively selected cells, excluding terminally differentiated effector memory CD45RA+ cells. TCRdb's copy holds only in-frame clones and misses some; the assay was immunoSEQ multiplex PCR. The table shows about 2.1 million clones, with over 85% occurring only once. Germline values: CDR1 MNHEY, CDR2 SMNVEV (reference sequence). CDR3 size: 15 residues. V lost 6 bases and J 1 base, leaving 16 bases between the germline ends. Remarks on this clone: Its antigen is as yet unknown.

V is TRBV27 and J is TRBJ2-7; D may be TRBD1 (7 bases). This sequence was found in a man younger than 35 in good health. Some clones in this sample may be carry-over from other donors' samples. Sample: naive CD8+ T cells from PBMCs. The CDR3 sequence: CASRGSAGGSYEQYF. CDR3 coding DNA: TGTGCCAGCAGAGGTTCGGCAGGGGGGTCCTACGAGCAGTACTTC.